This T cell receptor (beta chain) was retrieved from a study of cytomegalovirus exposure and HLA in healthy donors. Overall study results and limits: Links to common viral pathogens appeared, in a later analysis, for several of the most significant clusters. Reports described diagnosis of cytomegalovirus status by the classifier as highly specific and sensitive. Beyond CMV serostatus, there was no information to go on about immune exposure. Analysis was performed later, and it showed HLA-associated TCR beta chains to be more clonally expanded than equally common others.

The CDR3 has 15 residues. With V trimmed by 4 bases and J by 8 bases, 8 bases remained unmatched. Per germline, CDR1 KGHSH and CDR2 LQKENI. Amplification used 60 Vbeta primers and 13 Jbeta primers. This table comes from immunoSEQ multiplex PCR, and its TCRdb copy is limited to in-frame clones, with some not included. This table has a few hundred thousand clones, 83% appearing once. Of note for this clone: The antigen is unknown.

This TCR derives from a girl between 10 and 17 years old in good health and CMV-seronegative. The sample consisted of PBMCs. V usage is TRBV18 and J usage is TRBJ1-6, with TRBD1 identical over 7 bases. CDR3 in DNA: TGTGCCAGCTCACTTAAACAGGGGATAGATTCACCCCTCCACTTT. As protein: CASSLKQGIDSPLHF.